What follows are 10 T cell receptor beta chains derived from one specimen sequenced in a study of T cell changes during pregnancy in multiple sclerosis. The repertoire was sequenced with immunoSEQ multiplex PCR; TCRdb's copy has only in-frame clones and lacks some. The sample has fewer than 85,000 clones, 75% to 90% seen once. Sequenced here: peripheral blood, sampled before pregnancy. The receptor source for this set is a female donor with multiple sclerosis, enrolled in a pregnancy study.

In DNA form, the CDR3 reads TGTGCCAGCAGCCAAGACCTCCGGGGGGACAATTCACCCCTCCACTTT. Protein sequence: CASSQDLRGDNSPLHF. The chain recombines TRBV4-2 with TRBJ1-6; D is possibly TRBD1 (5 bases). V lost 0 bases, J lost 7 bases, and 13 bases lay in between. The CDR3 runs 16 residues. Germline assignment: CDR1 LGHNA and CDR2 YNFKEQ.

This clone has a single count. V is TRBV5-1 and J is TRBJ1-6, with D hard to call. The germline CDR1 and CDR2 sequences are SGHRS and YFSETQ. The V and J ends lost 0 bases and 5 bases respectively, with 9 bases between them. CDR3 length: 15 amino acids. DNA for the CDR3: TGCGCCAGCAGCTTGGACTCCGTTGATAATTCACCCCTCCACTTT. Translated, it gives CASSLDSVDNSPLHF.

The rearrangement links TRBV7-9 to TRBJ1-2, with D uncertain. The CDR3 runs to 13 residues. Between the trimmed V and J ends, which lost 3 bases and 8 bases, there was a span of 13 bases. From germline, CDR1 is SEHNR and CDR2 FQNEAQ (reference sequence). CDR3 DNA: TGTGCCAGCAGCTTGGAACAGCCCGTAGGCTACACCTTC. It is translated as CASSLEQPVGYTF.

V is TRBV7-9 and J is TRBJ2-2; D is perhaps TRBD2 (6 bases). The ends were cut back, 7 bases at V and 4 bases at J, with 10 bases in the middle. CDR3 length: 13 amino acids. CDR1 is SEHNR, CDR2 FQNEAQ, per germline (reference sequence). The CDR3 is CASTGTFTGELFF. CDR3 DNA sequence: TGTGCCAGCACCGGGACTTTCACCGGGGAGCTGTTTTTT.

This chain links TRBV12-5 with TRBJ2-3, with D perhaps matching TRBD2 (5 bases). Trimming removed 3 bases at V and 4 bases at J, with 11 bases between. The CDR3 is 14 amino acids. In germline, CDR1 is LGHNT, CDR2 FRNRAP. This CDR3 reads CASGFPGLSDTQYF. CDR3 DNA sequence: TGTGCTAGTGGTTTTCCGGGATTGTCAGATACGCAGTATTTT.

The chain carries TRBV27 and TRBJ2-1; TRBD1 agrees at 7 bases. The ends lost 4 bases at V and 8 bases at J; junction bases unmatched: 8. The germline gives CDR1 MNHEY, CDR2 SMNVEV (reference sequence). This CDR3 contains 14 residues. The CDR3 nucleotides are TGTGCCAGCAGTTACAGGGGTTTTGACGATGAGCAGTTCTTC. It encodes CASSYRGFDDEQFF.

V gene TRBV11-2 combines with J gene TRBJ1-1; D possibly corresponds to TRBD1 (6 bases). CDR1 is SGHAT, CDR2 FQNNGV, per germline. V was shortened by 5 bases and J by 4 bases, with 11 bases between the two germline ends. The CDR3 length is 13 residues. The DNA for the CDR3 is TGTGCCAGCAGCCCGAGGGGGGGCACTGAAGCTTTCTTT. It codes for CASSPRGGTEAFF.

The chain employs TRBV9 and TRBJ2-6; unclear D gene. CDR1 and CDR2 (germline): SGDLS, YYNGEE. Deletions cut 4 bases from V and 1 base from J, with 6 bases between. CDR3 length: 14 residues. The chain's CDR3 is CASSLSSGANVLTF. The CDR3, as DNA: TGTGCCAGCAGCCTTAGTTCTGGGGCCAACGTCCTGACTTTC.

V gene TRBV5-4 combines with J gene TRBJ2-3; TRBD2 matches at 10 bases. The J segment lost 0 bases and the V segment lost 2 bases, leaving 3 bases of the junction unmatched. From germline, CDR1 is SGHNT and CDR2 YYREEE (reference sequence). The length of the CDR3 is 16 residues. The CDR3 DNA reads TGTGCCAGCAGCTTAGCGGGGGGGACTAGCACAGATACGCAGTATTTT. It yields the protein CASSLAGGTSTDTQYF.

The gene calls are TRBV9 and TRBJ2-1; 7 bases agree with TRBD2. CDR1 is SGDLS, CDR2 YYNGEE, per germline. V shed 4 bases, J shed 0 bases, and the junction held 7 bases outside the gene matches. The CDR3 has 16 amino acids. Here the CDR3 reads CASSILAASSYNEQFF. In DNA form, the CDR3 reads TGTGCCAGCAGCATCCTAGCGGCTAGCTCCTACAATGAGCAGTTCTTC.